The sequence of this T cell receptor (beta chain) was determined in a study of human T cells and chemical hapten exposure. The time point is: pre-sensitization, week 0. Sample treatment: therapeutic diphenylcyclopropenone sensitization with weekly scalp DPC. The CDR3 extends over 15 amino acids. V lost 6 bases, J lost 5 bases, and 14 bases lay in between. TCRdb recomputed calls from the RACE reads with MiXCR, one row per CDR3 protein. The data hold roughly 81,000 distinct CDR3 sequences, with 7.5% to 9.5% observed a single time. Many counts were recorded for this clonotype. The V and J genes are TRBV12-3 or TRBV12-4 and TRBJ1-6; no clear D. The sequenced sample was whole blood, obtained in connection with sensitization to the hapten diphenylcyclopropenone (DPC). The TCR was taken from a man aged 35-49 years with alopecia areata. Some clones in this sample may be carry-over from other donors' samples. CDR3 nucleotides: TGTGCCAGCAGAACACAGACTATGCATAATTCACCCCTCCACTTT. Residues: CASRTQTMHNSPLHF.